Listed below are T cell receptor beta chains from one sample, sequenced in a study of OX40 agonist ivuxolimab in advanced cancers. Here immunoSEQ multiplex PCR was the method, and the copy in TCRdb shows in-frame clones only, minus some. The sample shows about 50,000 clones, 88% of them seen only once. The sequencing here drew on CD4+ or CD8+ T cells sorted from blood, taken in a trial of the OX40 agonist ivuxolimab. These receptors were collected from an adult with an advanced solid tumor such as melanoma, head and neck, liver or kidney cancer. Both conserved end residues are part of each CDR3. Fields, in order: clone size, J gene, V gene, D gene, CDR3 DNA, CDR3 protein. The D gene is left open where the match is weak. The size entry is marked missing in some rows and otherwise reads once, few, many or a size class.

NA | TRBJ2-5 | TRBV5-1 | NA | TGCGCCAGCAGCTTGGGAGGGAGGAGTGCGGAGACCCAGTACTTC | CASSLGGRSAETQYF
NA | TRBJ2-6 | TRBV7-3 | NA | TGTGCCAGCAGCCCCAAAAGAGTCCTGACTTTC | CASSPKRVLTF
NA | TRBJ2-2 | TRBV19 | NA | TGTGCCTGCGCTTGGGGCCTAAGGACCGGGGAGCTGTTTTTT | CACAWGLRTGELFF
NA | TRBJ2-7 | TRBV6-1 | TRBD2 | TGTGCCAGCAGTGAAGCTAGCGGGAGCTCCTACGAGCAGTACTTC | CASSEASGSSYEQYF
NA | TRBJ2-1 | TRBV19 | TRBD2 | TGTGCCAGTAGTATAGGGACTAGCGGGAGAGGTTCCTACAATGAGCAGTTCTTC | CASSIGTSGRGSYNEQFF
NA | TRBJ1-2 | TRBV29-1 | NA | TGCAGCGTTGAGGCGCAGGGGTATAACTATGGCTACACCTTC | CSVEAQGYNYGYTF
NA | TRBJ1-1 | TRBV30 | TRBD1 | TGTGCCTGGAGACGGACAGGGTTCCCTGAAGCTTTCTTT | CAWRRTGFPEAFF
NA | TRBJ2-3 | TRBV5-6 | TRBD2 | TGTGCCAGCAGCTTGGCGGCGGGAGTAGGAACAGATACGCAGTATTTT | CASSLAAGVGTDTQYF
NA | TRBJ2-2 | TRBV7-7 | TRBD1 | TGTGCTAGCAGCTCGACAGGGACCGGGGAGCTGTTTTTT | CASSSTGTGELFF
NA | TRBJ2-7 | TRBV6-5 | TRBD2 | TGTGCCAGCAGTTACTCGTCTAGCGGGGGGGCCAACGAGCAGTACTTC | CASSYSSSGGANEQYF
NA | TRBJ2-1 | TRBV5-1 | NA | TGCGCCAGCAGCTTGGAAGGGGTGCCCTACAATGAGCAGTTCTTC | CASSLEGVPYNEQFF
NA | TRBJ2-7 | TRBV6-1 | TRBD1 | TGTGCCAGTCAACAGGGGCCCCCCTACGAGCAGTACTTC | CASQQGPPYEQYF
NA | TRBJ1-4 | TRBV6-5 | NA | TGTGCCAGCAGTTCCCGGTGGAAAGCCGATGAAAAACTGTTTTTT | CASSSRWKADEKLFF
NA | TRBJ1-1 | TRBV27 | NA | TGTGCCAGCAGTTTATCCCCCGGGACTGAAGCTTTCTTT | CASSLSPGTEAFF
NA | TRBJ2-2 | TRBV29-1 | NA | TGCAGCGTTCGAGGACGGGAGCCCGGGGAGCTGTTTTTT | CSVRGREPGELFF
NA | TRBJ2-7 | TRBV5-4 | TRBD2 | TGTGCCAGCAGCCACGGGACTAGCCTATCCTACGAGCAGTACTTC | CASSHGTSLSYEQYF
NA | TRBJ2-1 | TRBV19 | TRBD2 | TGTGCCAGTACCTGGACTAGATTTGACAATGAGCAGTTCTTC | CASTWTRFDNEQFF
NA | TRBJ2-7 | TRBV2 | TRBD2 | TGTGCCAGCAGGCGACTAGCGCTTTCGAGCTCCTACGAGCAGTACTTC | CASRRLALSSSYEQYF
once | TRBJ1-2 | TRBV27 | NA | TGTGCCAGCACCTCACCGGGGGGGCAAGGCTACACCTTC | CASTSPGGQGYTF
once | TRBJ1-2 | TRBV4-1 | TRBD1 | TGCGCCAGCAGCCAACCGGACAGGGACGACTATGGCTACACCTTC | CASSQPDRDDYGYTF
NA | TRBJ1-6 | TRBV4-3 | NA | TGCGCCAGCAGCCAAGCCCCCGACAGCCAGCCCCTCCACTTT | CASSQAPDSQPLHF
once | TRBJ2-2 | TRBV29-1 | NA | TGCAGCGTTGACAGGGGTTCGAACACCGGGGAGCTGTTTTTT | CSVDRGSNTGELFF
NA | TRBJ1-2 | TRBV6-5 | NA | TGTGCCAGCAGCCAGGGACTTGTATATGGCTACACCTTC | CASSQGLVYGYTF
NA | TRBJ2-3 | TRBV7-9 | NA | TGTGCCAGCAGCTTAGGGGGGGCCACAGATACGCAGTATTTT | CASSLGGATDTQYF
NA | TRBJ2-2 | TRBV6-5 | TRBD1 | TGTGCCAGCAGTTACTCGTGGACAGGGTACACCGGGGAGCTGTTTTTT | CASSYSWTGYTGELFF
NA | TRBJ2-3 | TRBV29-1 | TRBD2 | TGCAGCGCAAGAGAGGCGGGAGGCACAGATACGCAGTATTTT | CSAREAGGTDTQYF